This is a list of T cell receptor beta chains from one sample in a study of blood T cell repertoires in COVID-19. Only in-frame clones appear in the TCRdb table, and some are missing; sequencing was by immunoSEQ multiplex PCR. The sample consists of some 49,000 clones, roughly 80% of them appearing once. Sequencing was done on a sample of peripheral blood. Every receptor here comes from a woman aged 55-70 years with acute or convalescent COVID-19. Both conserved end residues are part of each CDR3. A D gene is named only where the DNA matches it firmly. Clone sizes are given selectively: once, few, many, or a class where the clone is expanded.

NA	NA	TRBV7-7	TRBJ1-1	CASPRVYGEAFF	TGTGCTAGCCCCCGGGTATACGGTGAAGCTTTCTTT
NA	TRBD1	TRBV7-2	TRBJ1-1	CASSSMDRGVTEAFF	TGTGCCAGCAGCTCCATGGACAGGGGTGTCACTGAAGCTTTCTTT
NA	NA	TRBV9	TRBJ2-3	CASSPSGGVGTDTQYF	TGTGCCAGCAGCCCGTCGGGGGGCGTAGGCACAGATACGCAGTATTTT
NA	TRBD1	TRBV5-1	TRBJ1-5	CASSLDAGGVQPQHF	TGCGCCAGCAGCTTGGACGCAGGGGGAGTTCAGCCCCAGCATTTT
NA	NA	TRBV9	TRBJ2-5	CASSVVCSRGGCGETQYF	TGTGCCAGCAGCGTAGTTTGTTCCAGGGGTGGTTGCGGGGAGACCCAGTACTTC
NA	TRBD1	TRBV10-3	TRBJ1-2	CAISDFGGPGGAGYGYTF	TGTGCCATCAGTGACTTTGGTGGGCCAGGGGGCGCGGGCTATGGCTACACCTTC
once	NA	TRBV5-1	TRBJ2-2	CASSLVGGNTGELFF	TGCGCCAGCAGCTTGGTTGGGGGCAACACCGGGGAGCTGTTTTTT
NA	NA	TRBV24-1	TRBJ2-4	CATSDEKDQYF	TGTGCCACCAGTGATGAGAAAGATCAGTACTTC
medium-sized	NA	TRBV10-1	TRBJ2-2	CASSPLRSNTGELFF	TGCGCCAGCAGTCCACTCAGGTCGAACACCGGGGAGCTGTTTTTT
NA	NA	TRBV9	TRBJ2-3	CASTRSGEVGTDTQYF	TGTGCCAGCACCCGTAGTGGAGAGGTCGGCACAGATACGCAGTATTTT
once	NA	TRBV5-1	TRBJ2-1	CASSLDPGYNEQFF	TGCGCCAGCAGCTTGGATCCGGGCTACAATGAGCAGTTCTTC
few	NA	TRBV7-2	TRBJ1-4	CASSPQGKANEKLFF	TGTGCCAGCAGCCCCCAGGGGAAGGCTAATGAAAAACTGTTTTTT
NA	NA	TRBV19	TRBJ1-2	CASTGDITRGYTF	TGTGCCAGTACCGGGGACATAACGAGGGGCTACACCTTC
NA	NA	TRBV30	TRBJ2-1	CAWSVLSNFNNEQFF	TGTGCCTGGAGTGTACTGTCGAATTTCAATAATGAGCAGTTCTTC
NA	NA	TRBV7-2	TRBJ2-1	CASSLGIVAQQFF	TGTGCCAGCAGCTTAGGAATCGTAGCCCAGCAGTTCTTC
NA	NA	TRBV28	TRBJ2-2	CASSLWVGETANTGELFF	TGTGCCAGCAGTTTATGGGTCGGTGAGACAGCGAACACCGGGGAGCTGTTTTTT
NA	NA	TRBV6-1	TRBJ2-1	CASSEVFASSDEQFF	TGTGCCAGCAGTGAAGTTTTCGCAAGCTCCGATGAGCAGTTCTTC
NA	NA	TRBV7-9	TRBJ1-2	CASQLVAGTTNYGYTF	TGTGCCAGCCAACTAGTAGCGGGGACTACTAACTATGGCTACACCTTC
NA	NA	TRBV3-1/TRBV3-2	TRBJ1-3	CASSRRQAGSGNTIYF	TGTGCCAGCAGCCGACGACAGGCCGGCTCTGGAAACACCATATATTTT
NA	TRBD1	TRBV24-1	TRBJ2-1	CATSDFRGPGQGGTGGNEQFF	TGTGCCACCAGTGATTTTAGGGGCCCGGGACAGGGGGGCACGGGGGGCAATGAGCAGTTCTTC
NA	NA	TRBV28	TRBJ1-1	CASSPLLSDWNTEAFF	TGTGCCAGCAGCCCCCTACTGTCGGACTGGAACACTGAAGCTTTCTTT
NA	TRBD2	TRBV6-6	TRBJ2-1	CASSYLTGTRSNEQFF	TGTGCCAGCAGTTACTTAACCGGGACTAGGTCCAATGAGCAGTTCTTC
once	TRBD1	TRBV7-3	TRBJ2-1	CASRRRQGLPYNEQFF	TGTGCCAGCAGACGCCGACAGGGGTTACCCTACAATGAGCAGTTCTTC
NA	NA	TRBV5-6	TRBJ2-7	CASSLASYEQYF	TGTGCCAGCAGCTTAGCCTCCTACGAGCAGTACTTC
few	NA	TRBV21-1	TRBJ1-5	CASIKTNQPQHF	TGTGCCAGCATCAAGACTAATCAGCCCCAGCATTTT
few	TRBD2	TRBV28	TRBJ2-7	CASSQASGGSYEQYF	TGTGCCAGCAGCCAAGCTAGCGGGGGATCCTACGAGCAGTACTTC
few	NA	TRBV15	TRBJ1-6	CATSGVRDFGSPLHF	TGTGCCACCAGCGGAGTCAGGGATTTTGGTTCACCCCTCCACTTT
NA	NA	TRBV4-2	TRBJ2-2	CASSQEWRQNTGELFF	TGTGCCAGCAGCCAAGAGTGGCGGCAGAACACCGGGGAGCTGTTTTTT
NA	TRBD1	TRBV6-2/TRBV6-3	TRBJ2-3	CASSTPRTGRTDTQYF	TGTGCCAGCAGTACCCCTAGGACAGGACGCACAGATACGCAGTATTTT
NA	NA	TRBV12-3/TRBV12-4	TRBJ1-1	CASSVYRNTEAFF	TGTGCCAGCAGTGTCTACAGGAACACTGAAGCTTTCTTT
NA	NA	TRBV5-4	TRBJ2-2	CASSTSSHTGELFF	TGTGCCAGCTCTACTAGTTCCCACACCGGGGAGCTGTTTTTT
NA	NA	TRBV5-1	TRBJ1-4	CASSWGSTNEKLFF	TGCGCCAGCAGCTGGGGCTCAACTAATGAAAAACTGTTTTTT
NA	TRBD1	TRBV10-3	TRBJ1-2	CAISGGGTGTHGYTF	TGTGCCATCAGTGGCGGGGGGACAGGGACCCATGGCTACACCTTC
NA	NA	TRBV7-9	TRBJ2-2	CASSLVGGANTGELFF	TGTGCCAGCAGCTTAGTTGGGGGCGCGAACACCGGGGAGCTGTTTTTT
NA	TRBD1	TRBV18	TRBJ1-6	CASSRGTGGGSPLHF	TGTGCCAGCTCACGGGGGACAGGGGGCGGTTCACCCCTCCACTTT
NA	NA	TRBV11-2	TRBJ2-7	CASSLVFRRGYEQYF	TGTGCCAGCAGCTTAGTTTTTAGGCGGGGATACGAGCAGTACTTC
NA	TRBD1	TRBV19	TRBJ2-7	CASSSPGQGSYEQYF	TGTGCCAGTAGTTCACCGGGACAGGGGTCCTACGAGCAGTACTTC
few	NA	TRBV19	TRBJ2-2	CASRKGQGNTGELFF	TGTGCCAGTAGGAAAGGGCAGGGCAACACCGGGGAGCTGTTTTTT
NA	NA	TRBV12-3/TRBV12-4	TRBJ1-1	CASSFYGYTEAFF	TGTGCCAGCAGTTTTTACGGGTACACTGAAGCTTTCTTT
NA	TRBD1	TRBV27	TRBJ1-1	CASSFDNRGAEAFF	TGTGCCAGCAGTTTCGACAACAGGGGCGCTGAAGCTTTCTTT
NA	TRBD1	TRBV10-3	TRBJ1-2	CATTGQGGSYGYTF	TGTGCCACCACGGGACAGGGCGGATCCTATGGCTACACCTTC
NA	NA	TRBV2	TRBJ2-7	CASSQTVYIGEQYF	TGTGCCAGCAGCCAGACTGTATATATCGGCGAGCAGTACTTC
NA	TRBD1	TRBV2	TRBJ1-1	CASSPRDRGAFSEAFF	TGTGCCAGCAGTCCCCGGGACAGGGGCGCTTTTTCTGAAGCTTTCTTT
NA	NA	TRBV2	TRBJ2-3	CASREDTDTQYF	TGTGCCAGCAGGGAGGACACAGATACGCAGTATTTT
NA	TRBD2	TRBV6-4	TRBJ2-7	CASSDSSLAGFEQYF	TGTGCCAGCAGTGACTCGAGTCTAGCGGGGTTCGAGCAGTACTTC
NA	NA	TRBV21-1	TRBJ2-3	CASSTRTPGGQGSTDTQYF	TGTGCCAGCAGCACTAGAACGCCCGGGGGACAGGGTAGCACAGATACGCAGTATTTT
NA	TRBD1	TRBV6-2/TRBV6-3	TRBJ1-1	CASSRTGGSTEAFF	TGTGCCAGCAGCCGGACAGGGGGCAGTACTGAAGCTTTCTTT
once	TRBD2	TRBV5-1	TRBJ2-3	CASSLDATSGTDTQYF	TGCGCCAGCAGCTTGGATGCTACTAGCGGTACAGATACGCAGTATTTT
NA	NA	TRBV5-4	TRBJ1-5	CASSLAPGVNQPQHF	TGTGCCAGCAGCTTGGCACCAGGGGTCAATCAGCCCCAGCATTTT
NA	NA	TRBV18	TRBJ1-2	CASSLQGQANYGYTF	TGTGCCAGCTCACTACAGGGTCAAGCTAACTATGGCTACACCTTC
NA	TRBD1	TRBV4-2	TRBJ1-1	CASSIAGTDTEAFF	TGTGCCAGCAGCATCGCTGGGACAGACACTGAAGCTTTCTTT
NA	TRBD1	TRBV7-6	TRBJ2-7	CASSLTSTGGYEQYF	TGTGCCAGCAGCTTGACCTCGACAGGGGGTTACGAGCAGTACTTC
NA	TRBD2	TRBV19	TRBJ2-7	CASSPGRGRTSSYEQYF	TGTGCCAGTAGTCCAGGCCGAGGCCGGACTAGCTCCTACGAGCAGTACTTC
NA	NA	TRBV9	TRBJ2-3	CASSPRPQSTDTQYF	TGTGCCAGCAGCCCCCGCCCGCAGTCCACAGATACGCAGTATTTT
NA	NA	TRBV7-2	TRBJ1-2	CASSLRGSQGNYGYTF	TGTGCCAGCAGCTTAAGGGGATCTCAGGGTAACTATGGCTACACCTTC
NA	TRBD1	TRBV24-1	TRBJ2-3	CATRGQGSTDTQYF	TGTGCCACCAGGGGACAGGGAAGCACAGATACGCAGTATTTT
once	TRBD1	TRBV24-1	TRBJ2-3	CATSERDRESTDTQYF	TGTGCCACCAGTGAAAGGGACAGGGAGAGCACAGATACGCAGTATTTT
NA	NA	TRBV20-1	TRBJ1-3	CSASSGSGNTIYF	TGCAGTGCTAGTTCGGGTTCTGGAAACACCATATATTTT
few	NA	TRBV19	TRBJ2-6	CASFGVWRAGANVLTF	TGTGCCAGTTTCGGCGTGTGGAGGGCCGGGGCCAACGTCCTGACTTTC
NA	NA	TRBV6-5	TRBJ1-1	CASRLNGRTEAFF	TGTGCCAGCAGACTCAACGGGAGAACTGAAGCTTTCTTT